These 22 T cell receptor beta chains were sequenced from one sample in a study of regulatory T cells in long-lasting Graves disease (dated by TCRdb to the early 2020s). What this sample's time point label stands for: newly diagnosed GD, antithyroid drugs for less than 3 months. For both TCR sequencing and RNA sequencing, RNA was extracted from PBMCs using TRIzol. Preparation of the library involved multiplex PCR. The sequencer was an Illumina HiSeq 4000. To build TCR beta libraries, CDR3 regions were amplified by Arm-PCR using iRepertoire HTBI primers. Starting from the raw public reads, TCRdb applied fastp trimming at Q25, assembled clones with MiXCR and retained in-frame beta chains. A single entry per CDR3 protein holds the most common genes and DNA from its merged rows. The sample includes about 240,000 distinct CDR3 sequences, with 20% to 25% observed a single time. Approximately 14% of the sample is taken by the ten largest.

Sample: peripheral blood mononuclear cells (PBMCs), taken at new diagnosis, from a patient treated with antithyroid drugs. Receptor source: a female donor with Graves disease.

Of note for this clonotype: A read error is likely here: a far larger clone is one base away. The CDR3 bases are TGTGCCACCAGCAGACACCAAGGGACCCAGTACTTC. This codes for CATSRHQGTQYF. The V and J genes are TRBV15 and TRBJ2-1; D is unclear. The closer fit of TRBJ2-5 to the DNA end suggests the J call may be wrong. Germline CDR1 and CDR2: LNHNV and YYDKDF (reference sequence). The CDR3 sequence is 12 residues long.

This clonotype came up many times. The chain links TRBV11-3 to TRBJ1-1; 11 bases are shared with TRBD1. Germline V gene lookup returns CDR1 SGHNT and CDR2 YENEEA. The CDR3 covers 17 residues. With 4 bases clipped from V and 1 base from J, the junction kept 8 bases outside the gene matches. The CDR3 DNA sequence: TGTGCCAGCAGCTCTCTACCGGGACAGGGGGAGAACACTGAAGCTTTCTTT. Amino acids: CASSSLPGQGENTEAFF.

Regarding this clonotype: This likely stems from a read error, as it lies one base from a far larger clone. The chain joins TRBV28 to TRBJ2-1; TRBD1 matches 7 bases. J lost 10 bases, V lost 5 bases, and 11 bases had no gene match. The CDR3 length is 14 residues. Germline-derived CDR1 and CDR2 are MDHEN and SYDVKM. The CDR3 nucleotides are TGTGCCAGCAGTCCGTACAGGGGATCCTACGAGCAGTTCTTC. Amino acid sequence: CASSPYRGSYEQFF.

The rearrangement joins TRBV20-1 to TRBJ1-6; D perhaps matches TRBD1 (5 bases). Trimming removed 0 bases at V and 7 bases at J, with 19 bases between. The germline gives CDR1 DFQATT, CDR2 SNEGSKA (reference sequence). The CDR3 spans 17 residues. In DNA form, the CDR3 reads TGCAGTGCTAGAGATCCGTCCGGGGGGGAGGGGAATTCACCCCTCCACTTT. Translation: CSARDPSGGEGNSPLHF.

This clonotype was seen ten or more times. DNA of the CDR3: TGCGCCAGCAGCCAATCGACTGTACAAGGGGGCTATGGCTACACCTTC. Its translation is CASSQSTVQGGYGYTF. The chain carries TRBV4-1 and TRBJ1-2, with a possible D match to TRBD1 (6 bases). Germline CDR1 MGHRA, CDR2 YSYEKL. This CDR3 contains 16 residues. Trimming shortened V by 2 bases and J by 4 bases, and 17 bases separated the two germline ends.

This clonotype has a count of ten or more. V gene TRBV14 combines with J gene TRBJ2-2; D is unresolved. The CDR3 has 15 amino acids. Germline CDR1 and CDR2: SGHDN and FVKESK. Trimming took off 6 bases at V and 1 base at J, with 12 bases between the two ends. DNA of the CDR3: TGTGCCAGCAGACTAACCGGTCGGAACACCGGGGAGCTGTTTTTT. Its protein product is CASRLTGRNTGELFF.

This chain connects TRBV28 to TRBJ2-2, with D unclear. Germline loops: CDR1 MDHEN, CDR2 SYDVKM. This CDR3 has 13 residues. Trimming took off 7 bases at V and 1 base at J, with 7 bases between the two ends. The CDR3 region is CASIHKNTGELFF. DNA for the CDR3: TGTGCCAGCATCCACAAGAACACCGGGGAGCTGTTTTTT.

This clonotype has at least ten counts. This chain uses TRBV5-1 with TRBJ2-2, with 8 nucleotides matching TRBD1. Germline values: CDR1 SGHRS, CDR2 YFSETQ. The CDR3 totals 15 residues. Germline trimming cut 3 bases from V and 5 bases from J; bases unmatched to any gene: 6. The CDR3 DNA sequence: TGCGCCAGCAGCTACACAGGGGGAAGTACCGGGGAGCTGTTTTTT. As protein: CASSYTGGSTGELFF.

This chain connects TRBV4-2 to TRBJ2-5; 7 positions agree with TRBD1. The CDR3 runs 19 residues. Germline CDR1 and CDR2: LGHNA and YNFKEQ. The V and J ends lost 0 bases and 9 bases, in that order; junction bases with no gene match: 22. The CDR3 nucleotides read TGTGCCAGCAGCCAAGATAGATACGTGTGGGGACAGTCCAACATAGCCCAGTACTTC. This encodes CASSQDRYVWGQSNIAQYF.

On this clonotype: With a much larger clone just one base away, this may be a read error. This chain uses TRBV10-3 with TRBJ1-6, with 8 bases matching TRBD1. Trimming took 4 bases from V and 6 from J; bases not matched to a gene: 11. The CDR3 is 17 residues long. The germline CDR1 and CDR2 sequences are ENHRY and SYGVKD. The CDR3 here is CAISALAGGVGNSPLHF. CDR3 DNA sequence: TGTGCCATCAGTGCTCTTGCAGGGGGCGTCGGTAATTCACCCCTCCACTTT.

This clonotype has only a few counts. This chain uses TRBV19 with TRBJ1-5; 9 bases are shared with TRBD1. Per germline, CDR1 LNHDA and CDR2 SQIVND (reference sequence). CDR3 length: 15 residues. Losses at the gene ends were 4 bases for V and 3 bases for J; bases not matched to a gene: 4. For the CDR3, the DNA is TGTGCCAGTAGTAGGGACAGGGCTTACAATCAGCCCCAGCATTTT. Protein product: CASSRDRAYNQPQHF.

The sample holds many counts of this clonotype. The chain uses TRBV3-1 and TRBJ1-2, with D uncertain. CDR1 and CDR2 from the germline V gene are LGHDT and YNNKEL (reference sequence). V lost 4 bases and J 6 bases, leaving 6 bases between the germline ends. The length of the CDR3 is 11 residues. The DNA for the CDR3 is TGTGCCAGCAGCCTTGGCGATGGCTACACCTTC. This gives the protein CASSLGDGYTF.

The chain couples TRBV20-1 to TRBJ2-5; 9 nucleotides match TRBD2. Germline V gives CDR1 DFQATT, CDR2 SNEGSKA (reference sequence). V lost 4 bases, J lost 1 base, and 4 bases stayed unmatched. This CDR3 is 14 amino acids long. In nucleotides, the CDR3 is TGCAGTGCTACCACTAGCGGGCCCCAAGAGACCCAGTACTTC. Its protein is CSATTSGPQETQYF.

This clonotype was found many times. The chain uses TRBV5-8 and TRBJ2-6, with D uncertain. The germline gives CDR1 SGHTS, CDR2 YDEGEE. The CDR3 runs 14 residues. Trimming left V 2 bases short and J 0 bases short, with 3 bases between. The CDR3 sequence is CASSLISGANVLTF. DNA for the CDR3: TGTGCCAGCAGCTTAATCTCTGGGGCCAACGTCCTGACTTTC.

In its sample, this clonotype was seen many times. DNA for the CDR3: TGTGCCACCATCTCTGGAGGGTCGCATGAGCAGTTCTTC. Its translation: CATISGGSHEQFF. The chain has TRBV24-1 and TRBJ2-1; perhaps TRBD2 as D (6 bases). Germline V lookup: CDR1 KGHDR, CDR2 SFDVKD. The ends were cut back, 8 bases at V and 8 bases at J, with 15 bases in the middle. The CDR3 length is 13 residues.

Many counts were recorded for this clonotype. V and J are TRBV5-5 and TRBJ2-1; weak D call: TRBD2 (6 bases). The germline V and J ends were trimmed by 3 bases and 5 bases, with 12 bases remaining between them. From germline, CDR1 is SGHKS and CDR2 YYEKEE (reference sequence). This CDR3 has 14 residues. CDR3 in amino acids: CASSSLAEHNEQFF. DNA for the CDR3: TGTGCCAGCAGCTCTTTAGCGGAGCACAATGAGCAGTTCTTC. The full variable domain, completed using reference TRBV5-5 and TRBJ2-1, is DAGVTQSPTHLIKTRGQQVTLRCSPISGHKSVSWYQQVLGQGPQFIFQYYEKEERGRGNFPDRFSARQFPNYSSELNVNALLLGDSALYLCASSSLAEHNEQFFGPGTRLTVL.

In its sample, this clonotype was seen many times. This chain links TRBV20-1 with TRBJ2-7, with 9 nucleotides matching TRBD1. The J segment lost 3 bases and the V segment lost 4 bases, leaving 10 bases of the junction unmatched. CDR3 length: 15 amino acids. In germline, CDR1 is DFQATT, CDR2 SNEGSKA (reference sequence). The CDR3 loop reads CSAISGTGSGYEQYF. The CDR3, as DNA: TGCAGTGCTATCTCCGGGACAGGGTCGGGCTACGAGCAGTACTTC.

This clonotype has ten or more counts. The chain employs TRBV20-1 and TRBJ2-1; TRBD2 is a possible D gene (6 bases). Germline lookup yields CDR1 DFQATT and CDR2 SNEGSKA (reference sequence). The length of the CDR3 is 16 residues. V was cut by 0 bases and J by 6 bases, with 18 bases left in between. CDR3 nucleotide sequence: TGCAGTGCTAGAGATCCCCTACGGGAGCAAGCCAATGAGCAGTTCTTC. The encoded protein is CSARDPLREQANEQFF.

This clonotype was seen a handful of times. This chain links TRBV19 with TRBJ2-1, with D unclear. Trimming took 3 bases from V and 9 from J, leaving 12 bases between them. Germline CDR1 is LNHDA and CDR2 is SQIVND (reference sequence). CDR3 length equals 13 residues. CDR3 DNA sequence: TGTGCCAGTAGTATCGGACGCACCGGTGAGCAGTTCTTC. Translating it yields CASSIGRTGEQFF.

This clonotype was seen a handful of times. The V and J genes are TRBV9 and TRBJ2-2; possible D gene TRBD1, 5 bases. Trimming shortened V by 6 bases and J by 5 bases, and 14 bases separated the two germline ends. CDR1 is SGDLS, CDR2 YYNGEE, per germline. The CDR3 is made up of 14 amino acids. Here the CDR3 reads CASTRKPGTGELFF. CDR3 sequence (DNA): TGTGCCAGCACCCGAAAGCCAGGGACCGGGGAGCTGTTTTTT.

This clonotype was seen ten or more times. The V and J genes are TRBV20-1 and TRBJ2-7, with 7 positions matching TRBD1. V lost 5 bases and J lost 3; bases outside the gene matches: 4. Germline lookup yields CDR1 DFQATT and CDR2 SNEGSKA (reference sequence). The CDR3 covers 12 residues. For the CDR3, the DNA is TGCAGTGCTCGACAGGGTAGCTACGAGCAGTACTTC. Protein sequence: CSARQGSYEQYF.

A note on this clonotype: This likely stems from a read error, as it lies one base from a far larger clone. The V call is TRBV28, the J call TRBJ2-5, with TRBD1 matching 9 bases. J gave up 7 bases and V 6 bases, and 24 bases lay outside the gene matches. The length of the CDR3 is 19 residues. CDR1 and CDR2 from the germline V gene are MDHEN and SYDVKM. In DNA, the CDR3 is TGTGCCAGCAGCTTAGCAATAGGGACCGGGACAGGGAGTGTCCGGACCCAGTACTTC. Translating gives CASSLAIGTGTGSVRTQYF.